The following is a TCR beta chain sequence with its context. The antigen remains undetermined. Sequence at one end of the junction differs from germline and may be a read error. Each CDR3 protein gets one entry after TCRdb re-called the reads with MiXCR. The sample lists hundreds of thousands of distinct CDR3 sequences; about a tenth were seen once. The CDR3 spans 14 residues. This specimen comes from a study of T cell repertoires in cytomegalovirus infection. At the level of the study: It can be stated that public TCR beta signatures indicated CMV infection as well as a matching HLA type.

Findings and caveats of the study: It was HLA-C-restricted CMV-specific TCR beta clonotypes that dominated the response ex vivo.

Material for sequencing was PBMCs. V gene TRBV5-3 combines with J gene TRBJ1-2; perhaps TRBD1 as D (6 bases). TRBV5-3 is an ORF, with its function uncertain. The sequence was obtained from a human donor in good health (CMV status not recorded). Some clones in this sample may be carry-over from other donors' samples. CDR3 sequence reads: CASSFDKGVYGYTF. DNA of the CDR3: TGTGCCAGCAGCTTCGACAAGGGGGTCTATGGCTACACCTTC.